Below are 24 T cell receptor beta chains sequenced from a single sample in a study of CD8 T cells in Susac syndrome. A quantity of about 0.5 to 1 ug RNA underwent reverse transcription using random hexamers. TCRdb re-derived calls from the immunoSEQ multiplex PCR reads in MiXCR, one entry per CDR3 protein. The sample includes more than 95,000 distinct CDR3 sequences, approximately 93% of them seen just once. The sequenced sample was CD4+ T cells from PBMCs. The receptors derive from a human donor with multiple sclerosis.

V is TRBV29-1 and J is TRBJ1-1; D not resolved. CDR1 is SQVTM and CDR2 is ANQGSEA in the germline V gene. The V end was cut by 3 bases, the J end by 0 bases, with 8 bases between. The CDR3 spans 13 residues. CDR3 in DNA: TGCAGCGTTGAGGCACAAATGAACACTGAAGCTTTCTTT. This codes for CSVEAQMNTEAFF.

The rearrangement links TRBV11-2 to TRBJ2-2; the D is unclear. Trimming took off 3 bases at V and 7 bases at J, with 12 bases between the two ends. The CDR3 loop spans 14 amino acids. Germline-derived CDR1 and CDR2 are SGHAT and FQNNGV. In DNA form, the CDR3 reads TGTGCCAGCAGCTTTCCTACAGTGCACGGGGAGCTGTTTTTT. Protein product: CASSFPTVHGELFF.

The CDR3 reads CASSQAPGTEMNTEAFF. In DNA, the CDR3 is TGCGCCAGCAGCCAAGCCCCCGGGACTGAGATGAACACTGAAGCTTTCTTT. This sequence joins TRBV4-3 and TRBJ1-1, with D possibly matching TRBD1 (5 bases). The germline CDR1 and CDR2 sequences are LGHNA and YSLEER. V shed 1 base and J shed 0 bases, with 15 bases lying between them. CDR3 size: 17 residues.

This clonotype was observed a few times. J is TRBJ2-7 and V is TRBV5-4, with 7 bases lining up with TRBD1. Germline V gene data show CDR1 as SGHNT and CDR2 as YYREEE (reference sequence). The CDR3 contains 15 residues. The V and J ends lost 0 bases and 3 bases, in that order; junction bases with no gene match: 6. The CDR3 coding sequence is TGTGCCAGCAGCTTGGATCAGGGACAGCTCTACGAGCAGTACTTC. Translating it yields CASSLDQGQLYEQYF.

This rearrangement joins TRBV5-4 to TRBJ1-5; D possibly corresponds to TRBD1 (5 bases). CDR1 SGHNT and CDR2 YYREEE come from the germline V gene (reference sequence). The CDR3 has 16 amino acids. Between the trimmed V and J ends, which lost 9 bases and 0 bases, there was a span of 19 bases. CDR3 nucleotide sequence: TGTGCCATCCCTAAGTGGGACGGATATAGCAATCAGCCCCAGCATTTT. Translated, it gives CAIPKWDGYSNQPQHF. Full variable domain (outside the CDR3, taken from reference TRBV5-4 and TRBJ1-5): ETGVTQSPTHLIKTRGQQVTLRCSSQSGHNTVSWYQQALGQGPQFIFQYYREEENGRGNFPPRFSGLQFPNYSSELNVNALELDDSALYLCAIPKWDGYSNQPQHFGDGTRLSIL.

V is TRBV27 and J is TRBJ2-5; 7 bases are shared with TRBD1. The germline CDR1 and CDR2 sequences are MNHEY and SMNVEV (reference sequence). The CDR3 spans 12 residues. Trimming cost V 9 bases and J 5 bases; bases outside gene matches: 6. CDR3 sequence: CASSTGRETQYF. CDR3 sequence (DNA): TGTGCCAGTTCGACAGGGCGGGAGACCCAGTACTTC.

This sequence joins TRBV3-1 and TRBJ2-7; 9 bases agree with TRBD2. The ends lost 5 bases at V and 3 bases at J; junction bases unmatched: 11. Germline V lookup: CDR1 LGHDT, CDR2 YNNKEL (reference sequence). The CDR3 consists of 16 residues. The CDR3 region is CASSYATAGGFYEQYF. CDR3 DNA sequence: TGTGCCAGCAGCTACGCAACAGCGGGGGGTTTCTACGAGCAGTACTTC.

This clonotype occurred once. The chain is built from TRBV6-5 and TRBJ1-2; D not resolved. Germline V gene lookup returns CDR1 MNHEY and CDR2 SVGAGI. V dropped 2 bases and J dropped 8 bases, with 6 bases sitting between them. This CDR3 has 11 amino acids. This chain's CDR3 is CASSYRLGYTF. DNA for the CDR3: TGTGCCAGCAGTTACCGTCTGGGCTACACCTTC.

This clonotype was seen once. The genes are TRBV20-1 and TRBJ2-5, with D hard to call. Germline assignment: CDR1 DFQATT and CDR2 SNEGSKA (reference sequence). The V gene lost 3 bases and the J gene lost 5 bases, with 7 bases spanning the gap. The CDR3 runs 11 residues. CDR3 sequence reads: CSASLAETQYF. The CDR3 region has the DNA TGCAGTGCTAGTTTGGCTGAGACCCAGTACTTC.

The chain employs TRBV10-3 and TRBJ1-5; no definite D call. The length of the CDR3 is 14 residues. Between the trimmed V and J ends, which lost 4 bases and 4 bases, there was a span of 11 bases. CDR1 is ENHRY, CDR2 SYGVKD, per germline. CDR3 sequence (DNA): TGTGCCATCAGTGTTAACACGGAGAATCAGCCCCAGCATTTT. Amino acids: CAISVNTENQPQHF.

This chain joins TRBV4-1 and TRBJ2-7, with 10 positions matching TRBD2. The J segment lost 5 bases and the V segment lost 2 bases, leaving 6 bases of the junction unmatched. The CDR3 contains 15 residues. Germline lookup yields CDR1 MGHRA and CDR2 YSYEKL. The CDR3 coding sequence is TGCGCCAGCAGCCAATTGGGACTAGCGACCAACGAGCAGTACTTC. This encodes CASSQLGLATNEQYF.

The chain uses TRBV15 and TRBJ1-2; D is unclear. CDR3 size: 15 residues. Per germline, CDR1 LNHNV and CDR2 YYDKDF (reference sequence). V lost 5 bases and J lost 8, with 21 bases in between. This chain's CDR3 is CATSGMRTVLGGYTF. CDR3 DNA sequence: TGTGCCACCAGCGGTATGAGGACGGTTTTAGGCGGCTACACCTTC.

This chain joins TRBV5-1 and TRBJ1-1; perhaps TRBD1 as D (6 bases). Trimming shortened V by 2 bases and J by 5 bases, and 13 bases separated the two germline ends. This CDR3 spans 14 amino acids. Germline V gene sequence: CDR1 SGHRS, CDR2 YFSETQ. CDR3 protein: CASSFDGGRTEAFF. As DNA, the CDR3 is TGCGCCAGCAGCTTCGACGGGGGGCGGACTGAAGCTTTCTTT.

The V call is TRBV7-3, the J call TRBJ1-2; D call uncertain. V lost 5 bases to trimming and J lost 3 bases, with 10 bases between them. CDR3 length: 13 amino acids. The germline gives CDR1 SGHTA, CDR2 FQGTGA. The DNA of the CDR3 is TGTGCCAGCAGCCCCGGGGAGCACTATGGCTACACCTTC. This codes for CASSPGEHYGYTF.

The gene calls are TRBV29-1 and TRBJ2-2; TRBD2 is a possible D gene (5 bases). CDR1 is SQVTM, CDR2 ANQGSEA, per germline. Trimming removed 7 bases at V and 1 base at J, with 13 bases between. The CDR3 has 14 amino acids. CDR3 DNA sequence: TGCAGCGCGGGAAGGACTGGGAACACCGGGGAGCTGTTTTTT. Translated: CSAGRTGNTGELFF.

The genes are TRBV20-1 and TRBJ2-2; a possible D gene is TRBD2 (5 bases). There are 14 residues in the CDR3. V was cut by 6 bases and J by 3 bases, with 14 bases left in between. Germline CDR1 reads DFQATT; CDR2 reads SNEGSKA (reference sequence). CDR3 loop: CSAPLRRDTGELFF. The CDR3 nucleotides read TGCAGTGCCCCACTCCGGCGGGACACCGGGGAGCTGTTTTTT.

The V and J genes are TRBV6-5 and TRBJ1-6; tentative D call: TRBD1 (5 bases). CDR1 MNHEY and CDR2 SVGAGI come from the germline V gene. The length of the CDR3 is 12 residues. The V end lost 7 bases, the J end lost 14 bases, and 15 bases lay between the germline ends. The chain's CDR3 is CASNEYGRALHF. The CDR3 DNA follows: TGTGCCAGCAACGAATACGGCAGGGCCCTCCACTTT.

The chain uses TRBV12-3 or TRBV12-4 and TRBJ2-3; 9 bases are a match to TRBD2. V was pared by 7 bases and J by 4 bases, with 6 bases of the junction left unmatched. CDR3 size: 14 residues. CDR3 nucleotides: TGTGCCAGCACCCATAGCGGGGGCCCAGATACGCAGTATTTT. This translates into CASTHSGGPDTQYF.

This clonotype occurred once. The chain is built from TRBV7-9 and TRBJ2-7, with D unclear. V dropped 3 bases and J dropped 4 bases, with 7 bases sitting between them. This CDR3 is 12 amino acids long. Per the germline V gene, CDR1 is SEHNR and CDR2 is FQNEAQ (reference sequence). The CDR3 reads CASSFDTYEQYF. Here the CDR3 DNA reads TGTGCCAGCAGCTTCGATACATACGAGCAGTACTTC.

This clonotype came up once. V usage is TRBV18 and J usage is TRBJ2-1; no clear D. The CDR3 totals 15 residues. Germline values: CDR1 KGHSH, CDR2 LQKENI. V dropped 2 bases and J dropped 6 bases, with 14 bases sitting between them. The chain's CDR3 is CASSPGVSPPNEQFF. The CDR3 DNA reads as TGTGCCAGCTCACCAGGAGTTAGCCCCCCCAATGAGCAGTTCTTC.

The chain is built from TRBV6-5 and TRBJ1-1, with 9 bases matching TRBD1. Trimming at V came to 2 bases and at J to 4 bases, leaving 5 bases not matched to a gene. CDR3 length: 15 residues. Germline values: CDR1 MNHEY, CDR2 SVGAGI. CDR3 sequence: CASSYRTGVVTEAFF. CDR3 sequence (DNA): TGTGCCAGCAGTTACAGGACAGGGGTGGTCACTGAAGCTTTCTTT.

The genes are TRBV6-5 and TRBJ1-2; 7 positions agree with TRBD1. This CDR3 has 14 residues. Germline CDR1 MNHEY, CDR2 SVGAGI. V lost 3 bases and J lost 4; bases outside the gene matches: 5. CDR3 residues: CASSYGGQLYGYTF. The DNA of the CDR3 is TGTGCCAGCAGTTATGGGGGACAGCTCTATGGCTACACCTTC.

The chain combines TRBV28 with TRBJ2-7; 8 bases line up with TRBD1. Germline-derived CDR1 and CDR2 are MDHEN and SYDVKM. J gave up 7 bases and V 4 bases, and 9 bases lay outside the gene matches. This CDR3 is built from 14 residues. CDR3 sequence: CASSSGQAVGEQYF. CDR3 DNA sequence: TGTGCCAGCAGTTCGGGACAGGCCGTGGGGGAGCAGTACTTC.

This chain links TRBV12-3 or TRBV12-4 with TRBJ2-7, with D possibly TRBD1 on 6 matching bases. This CDR3 has 14 amino acids. The ends were cut back, 7 bases at V and 4 bases at J, with 17 bases in the middle. Here the CDR3 reads CASNMDSRFYEQYF. The CDR3 DNA follows: TGTGCCAGCAACATGGACAGTCGGTTTTACGAGCAGTACTTC.